Below, 2 T cell receptor beta chains from the same sample are listed, as sequenced in a study of a mutant IDH1 vaccine in newly diagnosed glioma. Antigens for these TCRs are unknown. TCRdb's table, derived via immunoSEQ multiplex PCR, lists solely in-frame clones and lacks some. The sample lists roughly 30,000 clones, roughly 88% occurring once. This sample's time point: week 23, last vaccination. The vaccine gave 300 ug of a 20-mer mutant IDH1 peptide subcutaneously per dose. The sequencing here drew on PBMCs, taken from a glioma patient whose treatment included an IDH1 peptide vaccine. These receptors were obtained from a middle-aged man with glioma.

The genes are TRBV7-9 and TRBJ2-5; no clear D. Germline CDR1 and CDR2: SEHNR and FQNEAQ (reference sequence). This CDR3 contains 12 residues. Trimming took 5 bases from V and 5 from J, leaving 9 bases between them. The CDR3 is CASSPTRETQYF. The CDR3 DNA sequence: TGTGCCAGCAGCCCGACTCGGGAGACCCAGTACTTC.

The rearrangement joins TRBV18 to TRBJ1-1; no firm D call. The V end was cut by 2 bases, the J end by 1 base, with 14 bases between. Germline loops: CDR1 KGHSH, CDR2 LQKENI. The CDR3 is 16 amino acids. CDR3 residues: CASSPTRVEGNTEAFF. The CDR3 DNA is TGTGCCAGCTCACCAACAAGGGTAGAGGGGAACACTGAAGCTTTCTTT.